This T cell receptor beta chain derives from a study of metastatic and nonmetastatic thyroid tumors (TCRdb year 2020). With regard to the full study: Repertoires were compared across peripheral blood and tumor or nodule tissue samples from malignant and benign thyroid patients. Here is what the overall study found, with its caveats: In both blood and tumor samples, malignant tumors were reported to have significantly higher TCR beta diversity than benign nodules.

In its sample, this clone was seen many times. The antigen it recognizes is unknown. The input lacks base qualities; no much larger clone sits a single base away. No patient had received any treatment before thyroid surgery. Using T-cell receptor beta sequencing, the study looked back at clinical samples from patients collected from the early 2010s to the late 2010s. The library was prepared using PCR. The sequencer listed for this sample is Illumina HiSeq 4000. High-throughput sequencing was used to profile the TCR beta-chain CDR3 region of every patient. In the source study's methods: The researchers built a classifier to tell apart papillary thyroid cancer patients with distant metastasis, based on CDR3 differences among clinicopathological groups. Repertoire diversity was assessed with the Shannon index, and tumor-blood repertoire similarity with the Morisita-Horn index. In TCRdb, the public reads were trimmed at Q25 with fastp and aligned with MiXCR, with productive beta chains retained. The V and J calls come from TCRdb's annotation, not from the publication. The sample records over 45,000 clones, around 20% of which are singletons. 3% to 4% of the sample is held by the ten biggest clonotypes.

This clonotype originated in a male donor with papillary thyroid cancer or a benign thyroid nodule (not recorded which). Some clones in this sample may be carry-over from other donors' samples. Sequencing used blood.

The CDR3 has the sequence CSARGGQIMTYEQYF. The base sequence is TGCAGTGCTAGAGGAGGACAGATTATGACCTACGAGCAGTACTTC. This sequence uses TRBV20-1 and TRBJ2-7; tentative D gene TRBD1, with 6 bases matching. V lost 1 base and J lost 2 bases; the stretch between them is 15 bases long. From the cysteine up to the phenylalanine, the CDR3 has a length of 15 residues. Left in the record is the CDR3 DNA by itself, 45 bases read in frame from the first base. From the germline V gene (reference sequence), CDR1 is DFQATT and CDR2 is SNEGSKA.